These 8 T cell receptor beta chains share one sample of origin, sequenced in a study of shared clonotypes between healthy human individuals (dated by TCRdb to the early 2020s). The library was made by the immunoSEQ multiplex PCR assay. TCRdb limited this immuneACCESS table to in-frame rearrangements with V and J called. A share of clones is missing; checked studies link under half to unresolved V genes, and the rest is unexplained. The sample profile shows some 1.5 million clones; around 97% of them were found once. Together, the top ten hold approximately 1.1% of the sample. Material for sequencing was naive CD4+ T cells sorted from blood. According to the study, the label for this sample's cell subset or site signals: CD45RA+ positively selected. Receptors were obtained from a man younger than 45 in good health.

The gene calls are TRBV18 and TRBJ2-7; the D gene is possibly TRBD2 (5 bases). Deletions cut 6 bases from V and 7 bases from J, with 28 bases between. The CDR3 length is 17 residues. CDR1 and CDR2 (germline): KGHSH, LQKENI. The CDR3 sequence: CASSLAGLVGIGKEQYF. CDR3 DNA: TGTGCCAGCTCCCTCGCTGGGCTAGTCGGGATCGGGAAAGAGCAGTACTTC.

The chain recombines TRBV28 with TRBJ2-2; TRBD1 is a possible D gene (5 bases). The germline V and J ends were trimmed by 1 base and 6 bases, with 15 bases remaining between them. This CDR3 spans 16 amino acids. Per germline, CDR1 MDHEN and CDR2 SYDVKM. DNA of the CDR3: TGTGCCAGCAGTTTATCGGCCGGCAGGGCCCCCGGGGAGCTGTTTTTT. Amino acids: CASSLSAGRAPGELFF.

This chain joins TRBV6-5 and TRBJ2-1; possibly TRBD1 for D (5 bases). This CDR3 contains 12 residues. Germline-derived CDR1 and CDR2 are MNHEY and SVGAGI. V lost 8 bases, J lost 7 bases, and 12 bases lay in between. The CDR3: CASSAGPNEQFF. CDR3 DNA: TGTGCCAGCTCGGCAGGGCCAAATGAGCAGTTCTTC.

The chain employs TRBV28 and TRBJ2-7; D is ambiguous. The CDR3 totals 14 residues. V lost 6 bases and J 3 bases, leaving 15 bases between the germline ends. CDR1 and CDR2 from the germline V gene are MDHEN and SYDVKM. The CDR3 sequence is CASSPQKVGYEQYF. CDR3 DNA: TGTGCCAGCAGCCCCCAAAAGGTGGGCTACGAGCAGTACTTC. Full variable domain (remainder filled in from reference TRBV28 and TRBJ2-7): DVKVTQSSRYLVKRTGEKVFLECVQDMDHENMFWYRQDPGLGLRLIYFSYDVKMKEKGDIPEGYSVSREKKERFSLILESASTNQTSMYLCASSPQKVGYEQYFGPGTRLTVT.

This chain uses TRBV7-6 with TRBJ2-1, with no clear D. The germline CDR1 and CDR2 sequences are SGHVS and FNYEAQ. The CDR3 is made up of 13 amino acids. Trimming pared 1 base from V and 4 bases from J, leaving 5 bases between. This chain's CDR3 is CASSLVGYNEQFF. CDR3 bases: TGTGCCAGCAGCTTAGTCGGGTACAATGAGCAGTTCTTC.

This clone was detected only once. The chain links TRBV4-3 to TRBJ2-1, with 11 bases identical to TRBD2. CDR3 size: 17 residues. Losses at the gene ends were 4 bases for V and 7 bases for J; bases not matched to a gene: 12. Germline-derived CDR1 and CDR2 are LGHNA and YSLEER. The CDR3 DNA sequence: TGCGCCAGCAGCCGGGACTTAGCGGGAGGGCCGATAAATGAGCAGTTCTTC. Protein: CASSRDLAGGPINEQFF.

This chain joins TRBV5-6 and TRBJ2-3; D unresolved. V lost 3 bases, J lost 1 base, and 12 bases lay in between. Germline CDR1 is SGHDT and CDR2 is YYEEEE. The CDR3 runs 15 residues. CDR3 bases: TGTGCCAGCAGCTCGCCCTACGCCGGCACAGATACGCAGTATTTT. This codes for CASSSPYAGTDTQYF.

A single count supports this clone. J is TRBJ2-1 and V is TRBV15; D may be TRBD2 (5 bases). The germline V gene encodes CDR1 LNHNV and CDR2 YYDKDF (reference sequence). This CDR3 contains 20 residues. Trimming pared 0 bases from V and 0 bases from J, leaving 21 bases between. The chain's CDR3 is CATSRDLFLLAGSSYNEQFF. CDR3 bases: TGTGCCACCAGCAGAGATCTATTTCTCCTGGCGGGCAGCTCCTACAATGAGCAGTTCTTC.